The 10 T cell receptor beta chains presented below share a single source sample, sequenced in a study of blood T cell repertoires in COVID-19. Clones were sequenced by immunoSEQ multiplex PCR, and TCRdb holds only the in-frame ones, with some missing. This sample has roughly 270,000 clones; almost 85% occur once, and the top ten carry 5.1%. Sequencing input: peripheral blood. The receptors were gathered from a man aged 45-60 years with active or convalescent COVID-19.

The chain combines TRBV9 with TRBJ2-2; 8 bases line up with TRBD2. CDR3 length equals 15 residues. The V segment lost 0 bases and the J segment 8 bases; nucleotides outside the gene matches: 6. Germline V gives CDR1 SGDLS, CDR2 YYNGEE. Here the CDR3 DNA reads TGTGCCAGCAGCGTAGGAATTAGCGGGAATGGGGAGCTGTTTTTT. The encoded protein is CASSVGISGNGELFF.

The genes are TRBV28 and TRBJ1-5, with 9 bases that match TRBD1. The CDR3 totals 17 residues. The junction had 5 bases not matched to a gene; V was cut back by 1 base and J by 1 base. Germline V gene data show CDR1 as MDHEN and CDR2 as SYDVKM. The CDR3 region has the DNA TGTGCCAGCAGTTTATTTCGGACAGGGGAAAGCAATCAGCCCCAGCATTTT. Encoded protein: CASSLFRTGESNQPQHF.

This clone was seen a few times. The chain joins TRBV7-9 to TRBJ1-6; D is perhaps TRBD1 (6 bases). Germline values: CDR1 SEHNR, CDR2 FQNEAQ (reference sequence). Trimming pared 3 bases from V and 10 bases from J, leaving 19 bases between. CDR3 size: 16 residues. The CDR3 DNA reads TGTGCCAGCAGCTTGGCACAGGGCCCGTTGGGCTCACCCCTCCACTTT. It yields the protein CASSLAQGPLGSPLHF.

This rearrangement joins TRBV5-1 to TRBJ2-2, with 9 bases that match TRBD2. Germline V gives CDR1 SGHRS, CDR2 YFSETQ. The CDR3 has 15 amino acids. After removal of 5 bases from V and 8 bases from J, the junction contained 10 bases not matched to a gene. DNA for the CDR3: TGCGCCAGCAGGATACCGGGACTAGCAACGGGGGAGCTGTTTTTT. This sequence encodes CASRIPGLATGELFF.

The CDR3 here is CASSDRVWTGELFF. CDR3 bases: TGTGCCAGCAGTGATCGGGTGTGGACCGGGGAGCTGTTTTTT. The V call is TRBV2, the J call TRBJ2-2, with D hard to call. Between the trimmed V and J ends, which lost 3 bases and 5 bases, there was a span of 10 bases. In germline, CDR1 is SNHLY, CDR2 FYNNEI. The CDR3 length is 14 residues.

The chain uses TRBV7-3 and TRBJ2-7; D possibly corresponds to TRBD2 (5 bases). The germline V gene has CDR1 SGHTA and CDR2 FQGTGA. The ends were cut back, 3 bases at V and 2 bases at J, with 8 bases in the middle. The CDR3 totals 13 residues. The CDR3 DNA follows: TGTGCCAGCAGCTTGGAGGCAGCCTACGAGCAGTACTTC. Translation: CASSLEAAYEQYF.

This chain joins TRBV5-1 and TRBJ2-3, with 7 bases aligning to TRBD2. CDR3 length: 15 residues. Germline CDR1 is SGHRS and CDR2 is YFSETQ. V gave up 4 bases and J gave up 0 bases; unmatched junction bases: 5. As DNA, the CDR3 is TGCGCCAGCAGCCGACTAGCTCCTAGCACAGATACGCAGTATTTT. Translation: CASSRLAPSTDTQYF.

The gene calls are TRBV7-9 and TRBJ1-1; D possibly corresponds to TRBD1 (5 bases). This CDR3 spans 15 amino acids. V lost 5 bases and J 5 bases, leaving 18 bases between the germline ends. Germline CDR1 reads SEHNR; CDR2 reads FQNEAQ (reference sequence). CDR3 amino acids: CASSPPGNRGTEAFF. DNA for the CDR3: TGTGCCAGCAGCCCACCAGGGAACCGGGGGACTGAAGCTTTCTTT. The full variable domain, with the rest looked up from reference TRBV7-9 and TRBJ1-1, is DTGVSQNPRHKITKRGQNVTFRCDPISEHNRLYWYRQTLGQGPEFLTYFQNEAQLEKSRLLSDRFSAERPKGSFSTLEIQRTEQGDSAMYLCASSPPGNRGTEAFFGQGTRLTVV.

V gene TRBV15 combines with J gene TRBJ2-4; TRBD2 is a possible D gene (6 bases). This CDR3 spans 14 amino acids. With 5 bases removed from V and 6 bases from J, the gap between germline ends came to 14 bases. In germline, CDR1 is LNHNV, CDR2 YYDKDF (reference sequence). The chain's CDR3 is CATSLTKGGNIQYF. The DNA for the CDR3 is TGTGCCACCAGCCTCACGAAGGGAGGAAACATTCAGTACTTC.

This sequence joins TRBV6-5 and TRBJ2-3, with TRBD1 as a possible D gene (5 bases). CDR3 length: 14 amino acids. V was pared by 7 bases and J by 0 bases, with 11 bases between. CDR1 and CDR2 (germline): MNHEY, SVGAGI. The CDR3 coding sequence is TGTGCCAGCACCACAGGTATTAGCACAGATACGCAGTATTTT. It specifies CASTTGISTDTQYF.